The present T cell receptor beta chain was sequenced within a study of blood T cell repertoires in COVID-19. Study-wide context: The United States, Italy and Spain were the sources of the acute and convalescent COVID-19 samples. In each case, the material was cDNA or gDNA derived from T cells, B-cell-depleted T cells, or PBMCs.

CDR3 length: 15 residues. V was clipped by 7 bases and J by 2 bases; unmatched bases: 8. Germline CDR1 SNHLY, CDR2 FYNNEI. Study processing details: Reference gene primer amplification in the assay estimated nucleated cell counts. TCRdb's table, derived via immunoSEQ multiplex PCR, lists solely in-frame clones and lacks some. The DNA was the basis for D and trimming; V, J and clone size are from that table. The top ten hold approximately 2.1% of the sample, which has around 180,000 clones, 89% seen once. This receptor was taken from a woman aged 40 to 50 with acute COVID-19. Sequencing was performed on PBMCs or T cells enriched from blood (not recorded which). The J gene is TRBJ2-5, the V gene TRBV2; 9 bases align to TRBD2. The CDR3 here is CASKETSGTQETQYF. In nucleotides, the CDR3 is TGTGCCAGCAAGGAGACTAGCGGAACTCAAGAGACCCAGTACTTC.